Listed below are T cell receptor beta chains from one sample, sequenced in a study of OX40 agonist ivuxolimab in advanced cancers. The data were produced by immunoSEQ multiplex PCR, yet TCRdb's version contains in-frame clones alone and is incomplete. The table records roughly 98,000 clones, roughly four fifths of them present only once. This specimen consisted of CD4+ or CD8+ T cells sorted from blood, obtained in a trial of the OX40 agonist ivuxolimab. Receptors were obtained from an adult with an advanced solid tumor such as melanoma, head and neck, liver or kidney cancer. Both conserved end residues are part of each CDR3. Fields, in order: V gene, CDR3 protein.

TRBV6-5 CASSYSRDFGDTQYF
TRBV5-4 CASSQGTVQETQYF
TRBV14 CASSQDPPYYEQYF
TRBV9 CASNIGAVTTDTQYF
TRBV6-5 CASSPQGGGYEQFF
TRBV4-1 CASSQVLRPTGELFF
TRBV28 CASSLGDREYNEQFF
TRBV28 CASLLSGQGMRNTIYF
TRBV5-6 CASSQASGETQYF
TRBV6-5 CASSRGMGGETQYF
TRBV25-1 CASSERGKGTQSGYTF
TRBV7-9 CASSPGTGLTIQYF
TRBV12-5 CASGLGDIPNQPQHF
TRBV29-1 CSVGFLKGGGRADTQYF
TRBV19 CARREGEDTQYF
TRBV27 CASRRGAGYEQYF
TRBV19 CASSSQGAVDTQYF
TRBV28 CASSFRGQSTEAFF
TRBV5-1 CASSSQAGVNYEQYF
TRBV5-4 CASSLGGPFSGANVLTF
TRBV7-2 CASSGQINQPQHF
TRBV4-2 CASGRVEGNEQYF
TRBV7-3 CASSSVVTDTQYF
TRBV18 CASSPPAATDTQYF
TRBV18 CASSPDRGLWYEQYF
TRBV18 CASSPPGLWGTF
TRBV18 CASSPGNYGYTF
TRBV4-3 CASSQPGPGNTIYF
TRBV10-3 CATTHGTGINEQFF
TRBV11-2 CASSFYGAGVTDTQYF
TRBV14 CASSQVVSHEQYF
TRBV4-1 CASSQGRGGTEAFF
TRBV29-1 CSVERGRRETQYF
TRBV7-8 CASSLETGAISYEQYF
TRBV5-1 CASSFAQAYEQYF
TRBV5-8 CASSPAEGTSGNTIYF
TRBV12-1 CASSPDPRFGTEAFF
TRBV6-5 CASSSSGVPSTDTQYF
TRBV7-2 CASSSPTLMGRAFF
TRBV4-1 CASSPLGRGAEAFF
TRBV27 CASSGAPSGNTIYF
TRBV28 CASRPRGQRGNIQYF